The rows below give T cell receptor beta chains drawn from one sample of a study of T cells after yellow fever vaccination. TCRdb called the 5' RACE reads again in MiXCR, with one record for every CDR3 protein. The data show some 250,000 distinct CDR3 sequences, around 7% seen once. This specimen consisted of CD4+ T cells sorted from PBMCs, obtained 15 days after the yellow fever booster vaccination. The receptors come from a man aged 25-45 years who received the YFV17D yellow fever vaccine. CDR3s leave out the opening cysteine and the closing phenylalanine or tryptophan. Clone size is shown for a subset of rows, as once, few, many or a class of expanded clone.

clone_size: .
j_call: TRBJ2-1
v_call: TRBV30
cdr3_aa: AWRSLATYNEQF

clone_size: many
j_call: TRBJ2-5
v_call: TRBV29-1
cdr3_aa: SVEFGRETQY

clone_size: many
j_call: TRBJ1-3
v_call: TRBV11-2
cdr3_aa: ASSYPPGRPGGNTIY

clone_size: few
j_call: TRBJ1-6
v_call: TRBV7-2
cdr3_aa: ASSFYTGARNSPLH

clone_size: .
j_call: TRBJ2-2
v_call: TRBV9
cdr3_aa: ASSSTGTSGVGELF

clone_size: many
j_call: TRBJ2-7
v_call: TRBV20-1
cdr3_aa: SARDDRTVYEQY

clone_size: few
j_call: TRBJ2-5
v_call: TRBV4-3
cdr3_aa: ASSQVLAGGPIRETQY

clone_size: few
j_call: TRBJ2-1
v_call: TRBV19
cdr3_aa: ASSITASGAMGQF

clone_size: few
j_call: TRBJ1-1
v_call: TRBV18
cdr3_aa: ASSPVGGPYTEAF

clone_size: .
j_call: TRBJ2-1
v_call: TRBV5-1
cdr3_aa: ASSLLLKPNNEQF

clone_size: .
j_call: TRBJ2-5
v_call: TRBV29-1
cdr3_aa: SVAFGTAQETQY